The 29 T cell receptor beta chains below come from one sample, sequenced in a study of Graves' ophthalmopathy and Graves' hyperthyroidism (dated by TCRdb to the late 2010s). The sequencing machine was an Illumina HiSeq 2000. For repertoire sequencing, TCR beta CDR3 regions were amplified from RNA transcripts. A first-round RT-PCR used HTBI primers with the Qiagen OneStep RT-PCR kit, followed by a second-round multiplex PCR, size selection and purification. Using fastp at Q25 and MiXCR, TCRdb reprocessed the public reads and kept productive beta chains. Each CDR3 protein gets just one entry, which takes the most common genes and DNA from the rows behind it. The sample records over a million distinct CDR3 sequences, about 40% of which are singletons. The top ten hold 8.5% to 14% of the sample. Sequencing was performed on peripheral blood or thyroid tissue (not recorded which). The receptors come from an adult man with Graves' hyperthyroidism.

The chain joins TRBV5-1 to TRBJ1-6; D is unresolved. The CDR3 has 15 residues. V was pared by 4 bases and J by 10 bases, with 18 bases between. CDR1 is SGHRS, CDR2 YFSETQ, per germline. The CDR3 region is CASSPLGIQESPLHF. Here the CDR3 DNA reads TGCGCCAGCAGCCCCTTGGGGATTCAAGAGTCACCCCTCCACTTT. Full variable domain (remainder filled in from reference TRBV5-1 and TRBJ1-6): KAGVTQTPRYLIKTRGQQVTLSCSPISGHRSVSWYQQTPGQGLQFLFEYFSETQRNKGNFPGRFSGRQFSNSRSEMNVSTLELGDSALYLCASSPLGIQESPLHFGNGTRLTVT.

The chain employs TRBV5-1 and TRBJ1-1, with 7 bases aligning to TRBD1. The J segment lost 6 bases and the V segment lost 4 bases, leaving 0 bases of the junction unmatched. The germline gives CDR1 SGHRS, CDR2 YFSETQ. The CDR3 has 11 residues. CDR3 in amino acids: CASSTGAEAFF. CDR3 DNA: TGCGCCAGCAGCACAGGGGCTGAAGCTTTCTTT. Based on the CDR3 plus reference TRBV5-1 and TRBJ1-1, the full variable domain is KAGVTQTPRYLIKTRGQQVTLSCSPISGHRSVSWYQQTPGQGLQFLFEYFSETQRNKGNFPGRFSGRQFSNSRSEMNVSTLELGDSALYLCASSTGAEAFFGQGTRLTVV.

The table lists this clonotype with many counts. The chain employs TRBV7-9 and TRBJ1-2; D remains ambiguous. The length of the CDR3 is 14 residues. V was clipped by 5 bases and J by 1 base, with 11 bases between them. The V gene's germline CDR1 is SEHNR and CDR2 FQNEAQ (reference sequence). The CDR3 is CASSRTAVNYGYTF. CDR3 sequence (DNA): TGTGCCAGCAGCCGGACCGCCGTTAACTATGGCTACACCTTC.

The V gene is TRBV20-1, the J gene TRBJ2-6, with TRBD1 matching 7 bases. V shed 2 bases, J shed 0 bases, and the junction held 13 bases outside the gene matches. The germline gives CDR1 DFQATT, CDR2 SNEGSKA (reference sequence). The CDR3 is 19 residues long. Here the CDR3 reads CSARMSGGQIYSGANVLTF. CDR3 DNA sequence: TGCAGTGCTAGAATGTCAGGGGGACAGATATACTCTGGGGCCAACGTCCTGACTTTC.

This clonotype was seen repeatedly, ten times or more. The chain links TRBV7-9 to TRBJ2-7, with D perhaps TRBD1 (6 bases). Germline loops: CDR1 SEHNR, CDR2 FQNEAQ (reference sequence). There are 14 residues in the CDR3. Trimming removed 5 bases at V and 0 bases at J, with 11 bases between. The CDR3 reads CASSVSQGSYEQYF. CDR3 coding DNA: TGTGCCAGCAGCGTATCACAGGGCTCCTACGAGCAGTACTTC.

J is TRBJ2-5 and V is TRBV10-3, with a tentative D call TRBD1 (6 bases). The CDR3 covers 16 residues. Trimming took off 0 bases at V and 9 bases at J, with 20 bases between the two ends. Per germline, CDR1 ENHRY and CDR2 SYGVKD. Here the CDR3 reads CAISESSRGGNQPQYF. CDR3 DNA: TGTGCCATCAGTGAGTCGAGCAGGGGCGGCAATCAGCCCCAGTACTTC.

The chain couples TRBV29-1 to TRBJ2-7; D may be TRBD1 (6 bases). CDR1 is SQVTM, CDR2 ANQGSEA, per germline. The CDR3 consists of 14 residues. V gave up 8 bases and J gave up 5 bases, with 22 bases separating them. CDR3 coding DNA: TGCAGCTTACGAGGGGGATGGGTCCTGGACGAGCAGTACTTC. Translating it yields CSLRGGWVLDEQYF.

This rearrangement joins TRBV29-1 to TRBJ2-7; D is perhaps TRBD1 (5 bases). Trimming shortened V by 8 bases and J by 6 bases, and 14 bases separated the two germline ends. The germline CDR1 and CDR2 sequences are SQVTM and ANQGSEA. The CDR3 contains 11 residues. The DNA of the CDR3 is TGCAGCTTAGCAGGGTCTGGCGAGCAGTACTTC. This codes for CSLAGSGEQYF.

The V and J genes are TRBV6-1 and TRBJ1-1, with D maybe TRBD1 (6 bases). CDR3 size: 16 residues. The V gene lost 6 bases and the J gene lost 3 bases, with 20 bases spanning the gap. The germline V gene encodes CDR1 MNHNS and CDR2 SASEGT. The CDR3 loop is CASSRTGRSFYTEAFF. In nucleotides, the CDR3 is TGTGCCAGCAGCCGAACAGGGAGGTCCTTCTACACTGAAGCTTTCTTT.

This clonotype was counted at least ten times. The rearrangement links TRBV9 to TRBJ2-5, with D possibly matching TRBD1 (5 bases). V lost 0 bases and J lost 2, with 11 bases in between. This CDR3 spans 15 amino acids. Per the germline V gene, CDR1 is SGDLS and CDR2 is YYNGEE. The CDR3 region has the DNA TGTGCCAGCAGCGTAGGGGGCAGTACACAAGAGACCCAGTACTTC. It encodes CASSVGGSTQETQYF.

The gene calls are TRBV4-3 and TRBJ1-6; D not certain. Germline lookup yields CDR1 LGHNA and CDR2 YSLEER. The ends were cut back, 0 bases at V and 13 bases at J, with 13 bases in the middle. The CDR3 sequence is 14 residues long. CDR3 DNA: TGCGCCAGCAGCCAAGACTCCTCCCCCCGCCCCCTCCACTTT. This encodes CASSQDSSPRPLHF.

This clonotype has just a few counts. This chain connects TRBV5-1 to TRBJ2-6; 8 nucleotides match TRBD2. V lost 0 bases and J lost 3; bases outside the gene matches: 2. The germline V gene encodes CDR1 SGHRS and CDR2 YFSETQ. The CDR3 length is 16 residues. CDR3 amino acids: CASSLAGGIGANVLTF. In DNA form, the CDR3 reads TGCGCCAGCAGCTTGGCGGGGGGGATTGGGGCCAACGTCCTGACTTTC.

The CDR3 spells CASSADGAGGNTIYF. In DNA, the CDR3 is TGTGCCAGCAGCGCGGACGGAGCTGGGGGAAACACCATATATTTT. This rearrangement joins TRBV6-6 to TRBJ1-3, with unresolved D. The CDR3 has 15 residues. CDR1 and CDR2 from the germline V gene are MNHNY and SVGAGI (reference sequence). V gave up 6 bases and J gave up 4 bases, with 16 bases separating them.

This clonotype has a handful of counts. This chain joins TRBV7-9 and TRBJ1-1, with D uncertain. Germline V gene lookup returns CDR1 SEHNR and CDR2 FQNEAQ (reference sequence). The V gene lost 4 bases and the J gene lost 0 bases, with 12 bases spanning the gap. CDR3 length: 15 residues. The CDR3 region is CASSYGGFLNTEAFF. Here the CDR3 DNA reads TGTGCCAGCAGCTATGGAGGCTTCTTGAACACTGAAGCTTTCTTT.

This clonotype was seen at least ten times. The chain combines TRBV7-9 with TRBJ2-5; TRBD1 matches at 7 bases. This CDR3 has 14 amino acids. Unmatched junction bases numbered 8, after V lost 5 bases and J lost 5 bases. Germline V gene data show CDR1 as SEHNR and CDR2 as FQNEAQ (reference sequence). CDR3 amino acids: CASSIYRGLETQYF. DNA of the CDR3: TGTGCCAGCAGCATATACAGGGGCTTGGAGACCCAGTACTTC. Full variable domain (missing parts from reference TRBV7-9 and TRBJ2-5): DTGVSQNPRHKITKRGQNVTFRCDPISEHNRLYWYRQTLGQGPEFLTYFQNEAQLEKSRLLSDRFSAERPKGSFSTLEIQRTEQGDSAMYLCASSIYRGLETQYFGPGTRLLVL.

The chain carries TRBV2 and TRBJ2-1, with 9 nucleotides matching TRBD2. Germline V gene lookup returns CDR1 SNHLY and CDR2 FYNNEI. V lost 9 bases, J lost 2 bases, and 5 bases stayed unmatched. This CDR3 comprises 14 residues. CDR3 region: CASTSSGTYNEQFF. The CDR3 DNA reads TGTGCCAGTACGTCTAGCGGGACCTACAATGAGCAGTTCTTC. Full variable domain (rest looked up from reference TRBV2 and TRBJ2-1): EPEVTQTPSHQVTQMGQEVILRCVPISNHLYFYWYRQILGQKVEFLVSFYNNEISEKSEIFDDQFSVERPDGSNFTLKIRSTKLEDSAMYFCASTSSGTYNEQFFGPGTRLTVL.

The chain recombines TRBV4-1 with TRBJ1-1, with 10 bases aligning to TRBD1. CDR1 is MGHRA, CDR2 YSYEKL, per germline. V shed 3 bases, J shed 1 base, and the junction held 8 bases outside the gene matches. The CDR3 covers 17 residues. The CDR3 nucleotides read TGCGCCAGCAGCCAGGTTGACAGGGGGCGCGGGAACACTGAAGCTTTCTTT. This codes for CASSQVDRGRGNTEAFF.

This clonotype was seen only once. V gene TRBV2 combines with J gene TRBJ2-2, with D possibly called TRBD1 or TRBD2 (5 bases each). The CDR3 is 18 residues long. CDR1 SNHLY and CDR2 FYNNEI come from the germline V gene. The germline V and J ends were trimmed by 1 base and 3 bases, with 18 bases remaining between them. CDR3 sequence reads: CASSEGTESGTYTGELFF. The CDR3 DNA is TGTGCCAGCAGTGAAGGGACGGAGAGTGGGACCTACACCGGGGAGCTGTTTTTT.

V and J are TRBV19 and TRBJ1-5; 9 bases match TRBD1. Germline assignment: CDR1 LNHDA and CDR2 SQIVND (reference sequence). V was pared by 1 base and J by 6 bases, with 4 bases of the junction left unmatched. This CDR3 has 15 residues. CDR3 sequence reads: CASSIGTGAGQPQHF. DNA for the CDR3: TGTGCCAGTAGTATAGGGACAGGGGCGGGTCAGCCCCAGCATTTT.

This clonotype occurred a few times. The gene calls are TRBV12-3 or TRBV12-4 and TRBJ1-4, with D uncertain. The CDR3 sequence is 14 residues long. V was clipped by 6 bases and J by 11 bases, with 19 bases between them. The CDR3 sequence is CASSQAGPGGKLFF. DNA of the CDR3: TGTGCCAGCAGCCAGGCAGGCCCAGGAGGTAAACTGTTTTTT.

This clonotype was recorded many times. The chain has TRBV7-2 and TRBJ2-7; 7 bases fit TRBD1. The CDR3 is 14 residues long. V shed 2 bases, J shed 5 bases, and the junction held 6 bases outside the gene matches. Germline V gene data show CDR1 as SGHTA and CDR2 as FQGNSA. This CDR3 reads CASSLLRGQDEQYF. In DNA, the CDR3 is TGTGCCAGCAGCTTACTAAGGGGGCAGGACGAGCAGTACTTC.

This sequence joins TRBV27 and TRBJ2-2, with D possibly TRBD2 on 6 matching bases. CDR3 length: 18 amino acids. Germline V gene lookup returns CDR1 MNHEY and CDR2 SMNVEV (reference sequence). V dropped 2 bases and J dropped 0 bases, with 16 bases sitting between them. CDR3 in DNA: TGTGCCAGCAGTTTAATTGCGGTGGGCGGGACGAACACCGGGGAGCTGTTTTTT. This sequence encodes CASSLIAVGGTNTGELFF.

This clonotype was recorded a few times. Here the CDR3 omits its conserved ending phenylalanine or tryptophan, so a read error is the likely source. The DNA is left out, because the CDR3 cannot be placed on it with certainty; the CDR3 is given as TCRdb lists it. The chain joins TRBV10-2 to TRBJ1-6; no check of the table's D call, TRBD1, against the DNA was made. The CDR3 is 12 residues long, counting both termini. The germline gives CDR1 WSHSY, CDR2 SAAADI. CDR3 sequence: CASSEPDSLLNY.

This clonotype has just one count. Given a much more abundant clone one base away, this may be a read error. The chain uses TRBV24-1 and TRBJ2-7, with 8 nucleotides matching TRBD1. CDR1 and CDR2 (germline): KGHDR, SFDVKD. There are 14 residues in the CDR3. CDR3 nucleotide sequence: TGTGCCACCAGTGGCGGACAGGGCTCCGACGAGCAGTACTTC. It encodes CATSGGQGSDEQYF.

This clonotype came up a few times. The rearrangement joins TRBV2 to TRBJ1-1; the D gene is possibly TRBD1 (6 bases). Per germline, CDR1 SNHLY and CDR2 FYNNEI. V gave up 8 bases and J gave up 3 bases, with 13 bases separating them. The CDR3 is 13 residues long. In DNA form, the CDR3 reads TGTGCCAGCCAACAGGGTAGGGACACTGAAGCTTTCTTT. Protein product: CASQQGRDTEAFF.

The rearrangement links TRBV30 to TRBJ1-5, with 10 positions matching TRBD1. The CDR3 covers 14 residues. Germline CDR1 and CDR2: GTSNPN and SVGIG (reference sequence). The ends lost 5 bases at V and 6 bases at J; junction bases unmatched: 7. The CDR3 nucleotides read TGTGCCTGGGAACCGGGGACAGGGGTTCAGCCCCAGCATTTT. Its translation is CAWEPGTGVQPQHF.

The genes are TRBV6-5 and TRBJ2-6, with a weak D call TRBD2 (7 bases). CDR3 length: 18 residues. CDR1 and CDR2 (germline): MNHEY, SVGAGI. The germline V and J ends were trimmed by 2 bases and 2 bases, with 16 bases remaining between them. The CDR3: CASSYTLTGGAGANVLTF. The CDR3 coding sequence is TGTGCCAGCAGTTACACGTTAACGGGGGGCGCTGGGGCCAACGTCCTGACTTTC.

Comments on this clonotype: Germline and junction disagree at one end, which may indicate a read error. The chain links TRBV19 to TRBJ2-5, with D uncertain. CDR1 is LNHDA and CDR2 is SQIVND in the germline V gene (reference sequence). This CDR3 is built from 11 residues. The CDR3 is CASSVRETQCF. DNA of the CDR3: TGTGCCAGTAGTGTGAGAGAGACCCAGTGTTTC.

The sample holds one count of this clonotype. Relative to the germline gene, one junction end is altered; a read error may explain this. The chain recombines TRBV7-2 with TRBJ2-5, with D maybe TRBD1 (6 bases). With the DNA end fitting TRBJ2-7 better, the J assignment may be wrong. The CDR3 sequence is 14 residues long. The V gene's germline CDR1 is SGHTA and CDR2 FQGNSA. DNA for the CDR3: TGCCCCAGCAGCCCGGGACAAATAAAGTACGAGCAGTACTTC. It specifies CPSSPGQIKYEQYF.